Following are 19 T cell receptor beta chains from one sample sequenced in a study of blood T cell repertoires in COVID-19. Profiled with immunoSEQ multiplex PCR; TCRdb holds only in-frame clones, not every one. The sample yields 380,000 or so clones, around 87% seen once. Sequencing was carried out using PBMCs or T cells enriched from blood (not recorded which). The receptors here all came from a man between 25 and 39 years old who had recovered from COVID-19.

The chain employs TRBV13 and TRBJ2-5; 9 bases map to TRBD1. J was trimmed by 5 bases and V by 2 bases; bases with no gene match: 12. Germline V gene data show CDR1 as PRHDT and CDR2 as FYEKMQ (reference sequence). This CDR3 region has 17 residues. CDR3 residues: CASSLSRGGQGTETQYF. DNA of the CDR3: TGTGCCAGCAGCTTATCCCGTGGGGGACAGGGTACGGAGACCCAGTACTTC. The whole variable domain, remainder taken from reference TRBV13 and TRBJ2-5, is AAGVIQSPRHLIKEKRETATLKCYPIPRHDTVYWYQQGPGQDPQFLISFYEKMQSDKGSIPDRFSAQQFSDYHSELNMSSLELGDSALYFCASSLSRGGQGTETQYFGPGTRLLVL.

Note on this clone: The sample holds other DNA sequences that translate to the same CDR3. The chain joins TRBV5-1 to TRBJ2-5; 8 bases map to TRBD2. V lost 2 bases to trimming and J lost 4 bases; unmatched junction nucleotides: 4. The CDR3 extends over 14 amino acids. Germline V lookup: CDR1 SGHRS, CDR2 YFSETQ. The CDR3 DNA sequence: TGCGCCAGCAGCTTCAGCGGGGGTAGAGAGACCCAGTACTTC. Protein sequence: CASSFSGGRETQYF.

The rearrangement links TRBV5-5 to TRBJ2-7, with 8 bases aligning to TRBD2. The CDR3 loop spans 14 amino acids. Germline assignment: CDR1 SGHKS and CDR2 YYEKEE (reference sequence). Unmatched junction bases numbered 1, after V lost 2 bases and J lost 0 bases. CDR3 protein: CASSFGTSSYEQYF. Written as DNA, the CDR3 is TGTGCCAGCAGCTTTGGGACTAGCTCCTACGAGCAGTACTTC.

The CDR3 nucleotides read TGTGCCAGTAGTATAGGTGACCTGGGACATTTCACCTACGAGCAGTACTTC. Amino acids: CASSIGDLGHFTYEQYF. This rearrangement joins TRBV19 to TRBJ2-7; D may be TRBD1 (6 bases). The CDR3 runs 17 residues. V dropped 1 base and J dropped 2 bases, with 18 bases sitting between them. CDR1 LNHDA and CDR2 SQIVND come from the germline V gene (reference sequence).

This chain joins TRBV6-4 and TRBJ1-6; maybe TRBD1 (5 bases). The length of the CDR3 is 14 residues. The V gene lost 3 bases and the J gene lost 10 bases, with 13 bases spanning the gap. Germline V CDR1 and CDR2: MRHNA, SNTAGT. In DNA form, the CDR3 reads TGTGCCAGCAGTGATCTAGGGACTGGATCACCCCTCCACTTT. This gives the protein CASSDLGTGSPLHF.

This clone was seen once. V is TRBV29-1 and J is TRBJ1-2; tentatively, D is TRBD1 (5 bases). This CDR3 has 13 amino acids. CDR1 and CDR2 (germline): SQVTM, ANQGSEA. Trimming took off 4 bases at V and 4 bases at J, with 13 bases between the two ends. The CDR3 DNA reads TGCAGCGTTGTACTAGACGGGGGCTATGGCTACACCTTC. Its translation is CSVVLDGGYGYTF.

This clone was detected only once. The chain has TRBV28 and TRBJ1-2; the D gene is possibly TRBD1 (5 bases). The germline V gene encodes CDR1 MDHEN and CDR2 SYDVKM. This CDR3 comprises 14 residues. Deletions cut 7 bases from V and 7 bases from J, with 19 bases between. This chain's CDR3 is CASTTWGGAGGYTF. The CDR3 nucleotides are TGTGCCAGCACCACCTGGGGGGGTGCCGGTGGCTACACCTTC.

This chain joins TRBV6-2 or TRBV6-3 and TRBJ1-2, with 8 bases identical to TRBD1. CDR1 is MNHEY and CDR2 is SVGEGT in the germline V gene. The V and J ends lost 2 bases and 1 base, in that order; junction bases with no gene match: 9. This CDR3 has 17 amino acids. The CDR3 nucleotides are TGTGCCAGCAGTTACGCCGGGACAGGCACGATTAACTATGGCTACACCTTC. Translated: CASSYAGTGTINYGYTF.

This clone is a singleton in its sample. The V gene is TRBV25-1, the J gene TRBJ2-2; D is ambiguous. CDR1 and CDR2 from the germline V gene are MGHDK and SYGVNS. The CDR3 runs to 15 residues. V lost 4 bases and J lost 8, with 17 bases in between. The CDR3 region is CASSVGLQITGELFF. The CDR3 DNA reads TGTGCCAGCAGTGTCGGCTTACAGATAACTGGGGAGCTGTTTTTT.

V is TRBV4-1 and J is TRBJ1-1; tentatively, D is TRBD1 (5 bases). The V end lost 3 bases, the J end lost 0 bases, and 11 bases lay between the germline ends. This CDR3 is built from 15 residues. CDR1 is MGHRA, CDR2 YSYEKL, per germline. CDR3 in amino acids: CASSHFQGLNTEAFF. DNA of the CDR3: TGCGCCAGCAGCCATTTTCAGGGATTGAACACTGAAGCTTTCTTT.

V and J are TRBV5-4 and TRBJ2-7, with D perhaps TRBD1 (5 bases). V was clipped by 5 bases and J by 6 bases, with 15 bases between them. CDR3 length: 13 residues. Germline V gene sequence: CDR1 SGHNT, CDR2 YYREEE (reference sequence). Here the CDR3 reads CASSSQGRGEQYF. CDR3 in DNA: TGTGCCAGCAGTTCCCAGGGAAGGGGCGAGCAGTACTTC. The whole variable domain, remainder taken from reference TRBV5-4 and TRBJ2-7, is ETGVTQSPTHLIKTRGQQVTLRCSSQSGHNTVSWYQQALGQGPQFIFQYYREEENGRGNFPPRFSGLQFPNYSSELNVNALELDDSALYLCASSSQGRGEQYFGPGTRLTVT.

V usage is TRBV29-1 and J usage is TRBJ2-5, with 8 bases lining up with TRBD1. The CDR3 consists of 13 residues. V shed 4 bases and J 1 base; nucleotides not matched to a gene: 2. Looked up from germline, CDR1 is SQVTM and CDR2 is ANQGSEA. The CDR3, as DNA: TGCAGCGTTGGAGGGACAGGCCAAGAGACCCAGTACTTC. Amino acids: CSVGGTGQETQYF.

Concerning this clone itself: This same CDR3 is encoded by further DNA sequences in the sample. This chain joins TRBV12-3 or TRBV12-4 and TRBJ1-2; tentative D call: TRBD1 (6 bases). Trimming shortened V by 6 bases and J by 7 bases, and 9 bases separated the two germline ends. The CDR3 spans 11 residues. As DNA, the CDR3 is TGTGCCAGCAGCCGAGGGGGTGGCTACACCTTC. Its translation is CASSRGGGYTF.

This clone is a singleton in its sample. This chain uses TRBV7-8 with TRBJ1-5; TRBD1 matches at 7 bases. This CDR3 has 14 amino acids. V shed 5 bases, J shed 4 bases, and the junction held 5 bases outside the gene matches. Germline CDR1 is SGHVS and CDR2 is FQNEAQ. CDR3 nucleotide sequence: TGTGCCAGCAGCCCCAGACAGGGTAATCAGCCCCAGCATTTT. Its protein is CASSPRQGNQPQHF. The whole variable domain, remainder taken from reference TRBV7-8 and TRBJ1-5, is GAGVSQSPRYKVAKRGQDVALRCDPISGHVSLFWYQQALGQGPEFLTYFQNEAQLDKSGLPSDRFFAERPEGSVSTLKIQRTQQEDSAVYLCASSPRQGNQPQHFGDGTRLSIL.

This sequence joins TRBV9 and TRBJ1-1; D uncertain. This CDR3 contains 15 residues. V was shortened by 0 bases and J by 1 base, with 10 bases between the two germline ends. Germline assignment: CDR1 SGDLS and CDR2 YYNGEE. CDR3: CASSVAGRGNTEAFF. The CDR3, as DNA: TGTGCCAGCAGCGTAGCTGGTCGGGGGAACACTGAAGCTTTCTTT.

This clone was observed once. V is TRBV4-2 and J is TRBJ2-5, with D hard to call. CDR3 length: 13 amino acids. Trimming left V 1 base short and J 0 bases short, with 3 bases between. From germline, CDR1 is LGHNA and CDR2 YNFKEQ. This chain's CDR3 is CASSQAYQETQYF. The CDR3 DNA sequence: TGTGCCAGCAGCCAAGCTTACCAAGAGACCCAGTACTTC.

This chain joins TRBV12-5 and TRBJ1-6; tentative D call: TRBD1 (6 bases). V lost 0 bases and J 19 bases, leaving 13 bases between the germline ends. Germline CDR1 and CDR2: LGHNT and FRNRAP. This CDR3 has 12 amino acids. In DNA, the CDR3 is TGTGCTAGTGGTTTGGTACTCTTGGACAGACACTTT. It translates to CASGLVLLDRHF.

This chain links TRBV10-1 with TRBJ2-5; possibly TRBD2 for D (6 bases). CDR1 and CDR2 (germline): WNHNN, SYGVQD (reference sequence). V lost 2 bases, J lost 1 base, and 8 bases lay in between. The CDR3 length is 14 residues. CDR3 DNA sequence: TGCGCCAGCAGTGAGGGGGGACTCCAAGAGACCCAGTACTTC. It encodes CASSEGGLQETQYF.

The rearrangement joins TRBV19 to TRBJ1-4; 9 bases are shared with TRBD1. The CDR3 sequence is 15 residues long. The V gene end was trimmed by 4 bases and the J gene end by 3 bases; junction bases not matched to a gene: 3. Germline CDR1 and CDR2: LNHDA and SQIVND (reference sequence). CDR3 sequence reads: CASSSRDRANEKLFF. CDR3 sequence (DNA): TGTGCCAGTAGTAGCCGGGACAGGGCTAATGAAAAACTGTTTTTT.